The clone carrying this TCR beta chain came up a few times. Its specificity is not known. The record originates from a study of cytomegalovirus exposure and HLA in healthy donors. Study in general: Unique TCRs from HLA-typed donors, 80 million to 100 million of them, were held in an early data release. General study results and limits: Rarity held for most TCR sequences, but there were some public TCRs that occurred in many donors. An analysis was carried out at a later point. It showed that HLA-associated TCR beta chains were more clonally expanded than equally common non-associated chains.

Despite likely unrecorded immune exposures, the donors were nominally healthy at the time of sampling. A multiplex PCR was run with 60 Vbeta primers and 13 Jbeta primers. Sequencing was performed with immunoSEQ multiplex PCR; in TCRdb, only in-frame clones are kept and a portion is missing. The table records some 120,000 clones, around a tenth of them present only once. Trimming left V 2 bases short and J 0 bases short, with 14 bases between. CDR3 size: 16 residues. Germline V gives CDR1 MDHEN, CDR2 SYDVKM. The rearrangement joins TRBV28 to TRBJ2-7; TRBD1 is a possible D gene (6 bases). The clonotype was recovered from a man aged 25-40 years in good health and CMV-seronegative. Sequencing input: PBMCs. CDR3 region: CASSLRRGLSSYEQYF. For the CDR3, the DNA is TGTGCCAGCAGTTTACGCAGGGGCTTAAGCTCCTACGAGCAGTACTTC. The variable domain in full, with the rest retrieved from reference TRBV28 and TRBJ2-7, is DVKVTQSSRYLVKRTGEKVFLECVQDMDHENMFWYRQDPGLGLRLIYFSYDVKMKEKGDIPEGYSVSREKKERFSLILESASTNQTSMYLCASSLRRGLSSYEQYFGPGTRLTVT.